This T cell receptor (beta chain) is drawn from a study of spatial heterogeneity in lung cancer. General study findings and limits: Resection saw ubiquitous expanded tumor TCRs appear in blood more than follow-up did.

The CDR3 runs to 16 residues. Germline V gene lookup returns CDR1 LGHDT and CDR2 YNNKEL (reference sequence). The germline V and J ends were trimmed by 1 base and 1 base, with 10 bases remaining between them. The time point here: sample taken at primary tumor resection. Researchers sequenced whole RNA taken from tumor, nontumor lung or frozen PBMC without sorting. This clonotype was detected a few times. Its antigen remains unknown. Every individual TCR cDNA molecule carried its own unique molecular identifier, which allowed correction of PCR and sequencing errors. Each CDR3 protein is one row after TCRdb ran MiXCR on the 5' RACE reads. The sample includes 60,000 to 90,000 distinct CDR3 sequences, 13% of them seen just once.

This TCR came from a male donor with early-stage non-small cell lung cancer. The material sequenced was PBMCs, taken at surgery. The V and J genes are TRBV3-1 and TRBJ2-2; a weak D match, TRBD2 (6 bases). This chain's CDR3 is CASSQGAGQNTGELFF. The DNA for the CDR3 is TGTGCCAGCAGCCAAGGGGCGGGGCAGAACACCGGGGAGCTGTTTTTT.